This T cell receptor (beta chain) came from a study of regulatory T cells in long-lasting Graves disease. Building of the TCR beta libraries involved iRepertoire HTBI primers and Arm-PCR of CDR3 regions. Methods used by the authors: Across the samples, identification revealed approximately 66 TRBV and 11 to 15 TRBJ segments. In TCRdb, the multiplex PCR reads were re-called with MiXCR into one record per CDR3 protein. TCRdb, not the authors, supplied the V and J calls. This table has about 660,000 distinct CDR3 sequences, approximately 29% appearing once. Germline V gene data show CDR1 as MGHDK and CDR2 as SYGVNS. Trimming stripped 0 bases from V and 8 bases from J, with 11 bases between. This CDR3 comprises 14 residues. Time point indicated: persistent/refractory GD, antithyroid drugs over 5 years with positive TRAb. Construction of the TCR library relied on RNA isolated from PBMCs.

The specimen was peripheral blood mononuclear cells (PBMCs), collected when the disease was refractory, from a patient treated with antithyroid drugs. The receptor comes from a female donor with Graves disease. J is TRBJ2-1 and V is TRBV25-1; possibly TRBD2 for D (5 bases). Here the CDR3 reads CASSEYSRDYEQFF. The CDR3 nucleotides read TGTGCCAGCAGTGAATATAGCCGGGATTATGAGCAGTTCTTC.